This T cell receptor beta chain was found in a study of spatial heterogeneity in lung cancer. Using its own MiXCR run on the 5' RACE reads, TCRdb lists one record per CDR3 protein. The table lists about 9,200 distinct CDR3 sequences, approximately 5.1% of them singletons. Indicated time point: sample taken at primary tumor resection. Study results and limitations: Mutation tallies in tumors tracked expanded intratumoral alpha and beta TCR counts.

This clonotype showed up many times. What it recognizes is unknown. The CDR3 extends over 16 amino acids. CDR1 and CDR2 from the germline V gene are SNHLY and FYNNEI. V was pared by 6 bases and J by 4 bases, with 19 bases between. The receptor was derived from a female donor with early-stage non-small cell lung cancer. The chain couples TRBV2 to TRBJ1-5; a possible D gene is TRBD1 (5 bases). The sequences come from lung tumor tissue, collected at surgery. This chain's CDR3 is CASSFNGGRLNQPQHF. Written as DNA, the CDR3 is TGTGCCAGCAGCTTTAACGGGGGACGGTTAAATCAGCCCCAGCATTTT.